These 14 T cell receptor beta chains originate from one sample sequenced in a study of beta chain features in type 1 diabetes. Findings of the study overall: Type 1 diabetes patients had TCRB CDR3s that were shorter (moderately but significantly so) in all four CD4+ subsets.

These TCRs' antigens remain unknown. The investigators reverse transcribed all of the isolated RNA, so they sequenced expressed TCRB transcripts. Sequencing was performed with immunoSEQ multiplex PCR; in TCRdb, only in-frame clones are kept and a portion is missing. The sample lists more than 250,000 clones, around an eighth occurring once. The sample taken for sequencing was naive CD4+ T cells from blood. These receptors originate from a man aged 30 to 39 with type 1 diabetes.

The J gene is TRBJ2-7, the V gene TRBV15; TRBD2 matches at 7 bases. CDR1 and CDR2 from the germline V gene are LNHNV and YYDKDF (reference sequence). The CDR3 totals 15 residues. Losses at the gene ends were 0 bases for V and 5 bases for J; bases not matched to a gene: 7. CDR3 residues: CATSREQAGLNEQYF. The CDR3 DNA is TGTGCCACCAGCAGAGAACAAGCGGGATTAAACGAGCAGTACTTC.

The genes are TRBV6-6 and TRBJ2-3, with 7 positions matching TRBD2. CDR1 and CDR2 (germline): MNHNY, SVGAGI (reference sequence). Trimming cost V 0 bases and J 5 bases; bases outside gene matches: 2. The CDR3 consists of 14 residues. The DNA for the CDR3 is TGTGCCAGCAGTTACTCGCCGGGAGGAGATACGCAGTATTTT. Encoded protein: CASSYSPGGDTQYF.

There are a few counts of this clone. This chain links TRBV27 with TRBJ1-5; the D gene is possibly TRBD1 (6 bases). There are 14 residues in the CDR3. V was shortened by 9 bases and J by 3 bases, with 15 bases between the two germline ends. Germline V gene data show CDR1 as MNHEY and CDR2 as SMNVEV (reference sequence). CDR3 in DNA: TGTGCCAGAGACACAGGGACGTTCAATCAGCCCCAGCATTTT. Its translation is CARDTGTFNQPQHF.

The table lists this clone with a few counts. This chain uses TRBV5-1 with TRBJ2-5; the match to TRBD1 covers 7 bases. Germline CDR1 and CDR2: SGHRS and YFSETQ. The J segment lost 1 base and the V segment lost 4 bases, leaving 10 bases of the junction unmatched. The CDR3 is made up of 16 amino acids. In DNA, the CDR3 is TGCGCCAGCAGCCCGGGACAGTCGTCCCTCCAAGAGACCCAGTACTTC. It codes for CASSPGQSSLQETQYF.

A few counts support this clone. CDR3 coding DNA: TGTGCCAGCTCACCCTTACAGGGAACGGGAGAGACCCAGTACTTC. This encodes CASSPLQGTGETQYF. V and J are TRBV18 and TRBJ2-5; perhaps TRBD1 as D (6 bases). CDR3 length equals 15 residues. V lost 3 bases and J 4 bases, leaving 15 bases between the germline ends. CDR1 is KGHSH and CDR2 is LQKENI in the germline V gene.

The J gene is TRBJ1-2, the V gene TRBV29-1; 12 nucleotides line up with TRBD1. The V gene end was trimmed by 6 bases and the J gene end by 7 bases; junction bases not matched to a gene: 15. Germline V CDR1 and CDR2: SQVTM, ANQGSEA. This CDR3 spans 16 amino acids. CDR3 region: CSVDRDRGRKKGGYTF. CDR3 nucleotides: TGCAGCGTCGACCGGGACAGGGGGCGGAAGAAAGGTGGCTACACCTTC.

This clone showed up just a few times. The V call is TRBV7-9, the J call TRBJ1-2, with D uncertain. The CDR3 sequence is 13 residues long. V was trimmed by 5 bases and J by 3 bases, leaving 10 bases between them. Per the germline V gene, CDR1 is SEHNR and CDR2 is FQNEAQ (reference sequence). CDR3 sequence: CASSPAGHYGYTF. The CDR3 coding sequence is TGTGCCAGCAGCCCGGCAGGCCACTATGGCTACACCTTC.

The chain employs TRBV9 and TRBJ2-1, with 8 bases fitting TRBD2. The CDR3 is made up of 15 amino acids. Unmatched junction bases numbered 2, after V lost 0 bases and J lost 3 bases. Per the germline V gene, CDR1 is SGDLS and CDR2 is YYNGEE. CDR3 in amino acids: CASSVDAGGYNEQFF. CDR3 in DNA: TGTGCCAGCAGCGTAGATGCGGGAGGCTACAATGAGCAGTTCTTC.

This sequence joins TRBV6-5 and TRBJ2-1; TRBD2 aligns across 11 bases. Germline CDR1 is MNHEY and CDR2 is SVGAGI. J gave up 7 bases and V 0 bases, and 2 bases lay outside the gene matches. CDR3 size: 15 residues. CDR3 nucleotide sequence: TGTGCCAGCAGTTACTCGTCTAGCGGGAGGAATGAGCAGTTCTTC. Amino acid sequence: CASSYSSSGRNEQFF.

This clone occurred a few times. J is TRBJ1-1 and V is TRBV30, with no clear D. Trimming removed 5 bases at V and 1 base at J, with 5 bases between. This CDR3 is built from 11 residues. In germline, CDR1 is GTSNPN, CDR2 SVGIG (reference sequence). Written as DNA, the CDR3 is TGTGCCTGGCACAGGAACACTGAAGCTTTCTTT. Protein: CAWHRNTEAFF.

The sample holds a few counts of this clone. The rearrangement joins TRBV29-1 to TRBJ2-5; D may be TRBD1 (6 bases). The CDR3 consists of 12 residues. Germline assignment: CDR1 SQVTM and CDR2 ANQGSEA. Trimming left V 6 bases short and J 1 base short, with 9 bases between. In DNA, the CDR3 is TGCAGCGTAGGACAGCGCCAAGAGACCCAGTACTTC. It translates to CSVGQRQETQYF.

In this sample, this clone turned up a few times. The gene calls are TRBV13 and TRBJ1-3; the match to TRBD1 covers 8 bases. J lost 0 bases, V lost 5 bases, and 9 bases had no gene match. Per germline, CDR1 PRHDT and CDR2 FYEKMQ (reference sequence). The CDR3 length is 17 residues. This CDR3 reads CASSGRQGRRSGNTIYF. The CDR3 DNA reads as TGTGCCAGCAGCGGACGACAGGGGAGACGCTCTGGAAACACCATATATTTT.

In this sample, this clone turned up a few times. This chain connects TRBV4-2 to TRBJ1-1, with D perhaps matching TRBD1 (6 bases). Trimming cost V 0 bases and J 10 bases, with 15 bases left between them. The CDR3 totals 14 residues. From germline, CDR1 is LGHNA and CDR2 YNFKEQ. The chain's CDR3 is CASSQDGGEGVAFF. Written as DNA, the CDR3 is TGTGCCAGCAGCCAAGATGGGGGGGAGGGGGTAGCTTTCTTT.

The chain links TRBV5-1 to TRBJ1-1; 7 nucleotides line up with TRBD1. Germline lookup yields CDR1 SGHRS and CDR2 YFSETQ. This CDR3 spans 13 amino acids. Trimming took 6 bases from V and 1 from J; bases not matched to a gene: 3. As DNA, the CDR3 is TGCGCCAGCACCCGACAGGGGAACACTGAAGCTTTCTTT. Protein sequence: CASTRQGNTEAFF.